This TCR beta chain was captured in a study of T cells in Graves' hyperthyroidism and ophthalmopathy. Using RNA transcripts as the source, TCR beta CDR3 regions were amplified. HTBI primers were employed in a first-round RT-PCR of the TCR CDR3. TCRdb used MiXCR to reprocess the multiplex PCR reads, holding one entry per CDR3 protein. The sample records 410,000 or so distinct CDR3 sequences, about 14% being singletons. Not enrolled were patients with uncontrolled infection, other autoimmune disease, pregnancy or lactation. Germline-derived CDR1 and CDR2 are KGHDR and SFDVKD. The V and J ends lost 4 bases and 7 bases respectively, with 7 bases between them. The CDR3 contains 11 residues. This clonotype was counted at least ten times.

This TCR derives from a man younger than 35 with Graves' ophthalmopathy. The chain links TRBV24-1 to TRBJ2-7; D might be TRBD2 (5 bases). Sequenced material: blood. The CDR3 DNA sequence: TGTGCCACCAGTGAAACGGGGGAGCAGTACTTC. It specifies CATSETGEQYF.